These 9 T cell receptor beta chains originate from one sample sequenced in a study of blood T cells in healthy people across ages. Alongside a J-beta primer mix, a sample-barcoded 5' primer served in a second PCR lasting about 7 to 11 cycles. From the 5' RACE reads, TCRdb called clonotypes with MiXCR, one entry per CDR3 protein. The sample lists about 730,000 distinct CDR3 sequences; roughly 44% were seen once. Source material: blood. The source is a woman between 55 and 75 years old in good health.

This chain links TRBV7-2 with TRBJ2-3; D is perhaps TRBD2 (5 bases). The V and J ends lost 8 bases and 2 bases respectively, with 14 bases between them. This CDR3 is 14 amino acids long. Germline V gene lookup returns CDR1 SGHTA and CDR2 FQGNSA. This chain's CDR3 is CASAVGDSTDTQYF. In DNA, the CDR3 is TGTGCCAGCGCTGTCGGGGATTCCACAGATACGCAGTATTTT. The full variable domain, completed using reference TRBV7-2 and TRBJ2-3, is GAGVSQSPSNKVTEKGKDVELRCDPISGHTALYWYRQSLGQGLEFLIYFQGNSAPDKSGLPSDRFSAERTGGSVSTLTIQRTQQEDSAVYLCASAVGDSTDTQYFGPGTRLTVL.

The rearrangement joins TRBV7-6 to TRBJ2-3; 8 bases map to TRBD2. With V trimmed by 8 bases and J by 11 bases, 15 bases remained unmatched. Looked up from germline, CDR1 is SGHVS and CDR2 is FNYEAQ. The CDR3 has 14 amino acids. The CDR3 region has the DNA TGTGCCAGCGGCCCCAGCGGGAGCCAAAATATGCAGTATTTT. This gives the protein CASGPSGSQNMQYF.

This clonotype appeared a few times. At one end, the junction sequence differs from germline, possibly due to a read error. This chain connects TRBV4-3 to TRBJ2-5; 7 bases are shared with TRBD2. Per the germline V gene, CDR1 is LGHNA and CDR2 is YSLEER. The CDR3 spans 16 residues. CDR3 protein: CASGQDRRTRGETQYF. The CDR3 bases are TGCGCCAGCGGCCAAGATAGGCGGACTAGGGGAGAGACCCAGTACTTC.

The rearrangement links TRBV3-1 to TRBJ2-1; 7 bases map to TRBD2. The CDR3 loop spans 16 amino acids. Trimming took 4 bases from V and 2 from J; bases not matched to a gene: 8. The germline V gene has CDR1 LGHDT and CDR2 YNNKEL (reference sequence). CDR3 protein: CASSPSSTSTYNEQFF. In DNA form, the CDR3 reads TGTGCCAGCAGCCCAAGTTCGACTAGCACCTACAATGAGCAGTTCTTC.

This clonotype showed up just a few times. The rearrangement links TRBV3-1 to TRBJ2-3; no reliable D call. Germline loops: CDR1 LGHDT, CDR2 YNNKEL (reference sequence). This CDR3 has 14 residues. Trimming shortened V by 2 bases and J by 14 bases, and 20 bases separated the two germline ends. The CDR3 coding sequence is TGTGCCAGCAGCCAAACGGTAACAGTGCCCCACAGGTATTTT. Protein: CASSQTVTVPHRYF.

The CDR3 DNA sequence: TGTGCCAGCAGCAGAGCGGCGGCTAACTATGGCTACACCTTC. Translating it yields CASSRAAANYGYTF. The chain combines TRBV28 with TRBJ1-2, with unresolved D. CDR3 length equals 14 residues. V was pared by 6 bases and J by 0 bases, with 11 bases between. The V gene's germline CDR1 is MDHEN and CDR2 SYDVKM.

This chain joins TRBV20-1 and TRBJ2-1; 12 bases fit TRBD2. Trimming removed 6 bases from V and 10 bases from J; junction bases left unmatched: 16. The CDR3 extends over 16 amino acids. The germline V gene has CDR1 DFQATT and CDR2 SNEGSKA (reference sequence). The CDR3 DNA reads TGCAGTGCCAACTTACAGGGGCTAGCGGGGGGGCGGGAGCAGTTCTTC. It translates to CSANLQGLAGGREQFF.

This clonotype has a handful of counts. V gene TRBV20-1 combines with J gene TRBJ1-2; 7 bases match TRBD1. The CDR3 consists of 16 residues. Germline-derived CDR1 and CDR2 are DFQATT and SNEGSKA (reference sequence). V shed 5 bases, J shed 0 bases, and the junction held 12 bases outside the gene matches. The CDR3 region has the DNA TGCAGTGCTCCCGCCCGGGACAGACGATCTAACTATGGCTACACCTTC. Its translation: CSAPARDRRSNYGYTF.

Turning to this clonotype: A much larger clonotype is one base distant, so this may be a read error. V is TRBV10-3 and J is TRBJ2-1, with 11 bases lining up with TRBD2. With the DNA end fitting TRBJ2-7 better, the J assignment may be wrong. Looked up from germline, CDR1 is ENHRY and CDR2 is SYGVKD. The CDR3 loop spans 16 amino acids. CDR3 region: CAIREGLAEIRNEQYF. CDR3 DNA: TGTGCCATCAGAGAGGGACTAGCGGAGATCCGCAATGAGCAGTACTTC.